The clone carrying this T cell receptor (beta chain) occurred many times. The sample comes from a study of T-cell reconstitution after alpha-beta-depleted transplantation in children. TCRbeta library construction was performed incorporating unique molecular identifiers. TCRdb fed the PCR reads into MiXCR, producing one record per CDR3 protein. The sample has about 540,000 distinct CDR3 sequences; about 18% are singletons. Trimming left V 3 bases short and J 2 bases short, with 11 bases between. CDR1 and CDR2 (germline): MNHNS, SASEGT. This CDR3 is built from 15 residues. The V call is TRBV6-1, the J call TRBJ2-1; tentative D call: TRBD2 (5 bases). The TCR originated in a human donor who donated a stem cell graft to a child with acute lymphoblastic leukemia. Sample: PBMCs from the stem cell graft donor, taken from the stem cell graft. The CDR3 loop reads CASSEERGTYNEQFF. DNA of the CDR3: TGTGCCAGCAGTGAGGAACGGGGAACCTACAATGAGCAGTTCTTC.